These T cell receptor beta chains were read from a single sample in a study of TIL therapy for anti-PD-1-resistant metastatic lung cancer. TCRdb's table, derived via immunoSEQ multiplex PCR, lists solely in-frame clones and lacks some. In the table there are approximately 15,000 clones, roughly 82% of which are singletons. The starting material was blood, obtained at baseline. All receptors come from a person aged 25 to 79 with non-small cell lung cancer. The CDR3 runs from the conserved cysteine through the conserved F or W. The D gene is left open where the match is weak. A clone size is listed for some rows: how often the clone was seen (once, few, many), or a class if it is expanded.

CDR3 length: 13; J gene: TRBJ1-2; V gene: TRBV11-1; D gene: .; clone size: .; CDR3 protein: CASSPDSNYGYTF; CDR3 DNA: TGTGCCAGCAGCCCGGACAGCAACTATGGCTACACCTTC
CDR3 length: 15; J gene: TRBJ2-6; V gene: TRBV6-4; D gene: .; clone size: few; CDR3 protein: CASSADSSGANVLTF; CDR3 DNA: TGTGCCAGCAGTGCCGACAGCTCTGGGGCCAACGTCCTGACTTTC
CDR3 length: 13; J gene: TRBJ1-5; V gene: TRBV30; D gene: .; clone size: .; CDR3 protein: CAWSATGKQPQHF; CDR3 DNA: TGTGCCTGGAGCGCGACAGGTAAACAGCCCCAGCATTTT
CDR3 length: 18; J gene: TRBJ2-2; V gene: TRBV10-3; D gene: TRBD1; clone size: .; CDR3 protein: CAISESAYGTGNTGELFF; CDR3 DNA: TGTGCCATCAGTGAGTCGGCGTATGGGACAGGGAACACCGGGGAGCTGTTTTTT
CDR3 length: 16; J gene: TRBJ2-2; V gene: TRBV7-8; D gene: TRBD1; clone size: .; CDR3 protein: CASSPRGRGNTGELFF; CDR3 DNA: TGTGCCAGCAGCCCCAGGGGGCGCGGAAACACCGGGGAGCTGTTTTTT
CDR3 length: 17; J gene: TRBJ2-1; V gene: TRBV12-5; D gene: .; clone size: .; CDR3 protein: CASGLATLRGSYNEQFF; CDR3 DNA: TGTGCTAGTGGTTTGGCCACTCTACGGGGCTCCTACAATGAGCAGTTCTTC
CDR3 length: 15; J gene: TRBJ1-1; V gene: TRBV7-8; D gene: .; clone size: .; CDR3 protein: CASSRGPKGNTEAFF; CDR3 DNA: TGTGCCAGCAGCCGGGGGCCGAAGGGGAACACTGAAGCTTTCTTT
CDR3 length: 15; J gene: TRBJ2-3; V gene: TRBV6-1; D gene: .; clone size: .; CDR3 protein: CASRGRRTSTDTQYF; CDR3 DNA: TGTGCCAGCAGAGGCAGGAGAACTAGCACAGATACGCAGTATTTT
CDR3 length: 18; J gene: TRBJ2-1; V gene: TRBV7-2; D gene: .; clone size: .; CDR3 protein: CASSLKSGSGIYYNEQFF; CDR3 DNA: TGTGCCAGCAGCTTAAAGTCTGGTAGCGGAATTTACTACAATGAGCAGTTCTTC
CDR3 length: 19; J gene: TRBJ2-4; V gene: TRBV7-2; D gene: TRBD1; clone size: once; CDR3 protein: CASSSAGTGGWLAKNIQYF; CDR3 DNA: TGTGCCAGCAGCTCGGCCGGGACAGGGGGTTGGCTAGCCAAAAACATTCAGTACTTC
CDR3 length: 14; J gene: TRBJ2-1; V gene: TRBV9; D gene: .; clone size: .; CDR3 protein: CASPEGGPGDEQFF; CDR3 DNA: TGTGCCAGCCCCGAGGGGGGTCCGGGCGATGAGCAGTTCTTC
CDR3 length: 15; J gene: TRBJ2-1; V gene: TRBV7-2; D gene: TRBD2; clone size: .; CDR3 protein: CASSPLAAGGHEQFF; CDR3 DNA: TGTGCCAGCAGCCCCCTTGCGGCGGGGGGGCATGAGCAGTTCTTC
CDR3 length: 15; J gene: TRBJ1-1; V gene: TRBV29-1; D gene: .; clone size: .; CDR3 protein: CSVEGGPELNTEAFF; CDR3 DNA: TGCAGCGTTGAAGGCGGTCCGGAATTGAACACTGAAGCTTTCTTT
CDR3 length: 15; J gene: TRBJ2-2; V gene: TRBV5-1; D gene: .; clone size: .; CDR3 protein: CASSLVGQDLGDRVF; CDR3 DNA: TGCGCCAGCAGCTTGGTAGGGCAGGACCTCGGAGATCGAGTCTTT
CDR3 length: 15; J gene: TRBJ1-3; V gene: TRBV4-2; D gene: .; clone size: .; CDR3 protein: CASSISQDSGNTIYF; CDR3 DNA: TGTGCCAGCAGCATATCCCAGGACAGTGGAAACACCATATATTTT
CDR3 length: 14; J gene: TRBJ2-4; V gene: TRBV10-3; D gene: TRBD2; clone size: .; CDR3 protein: CAISESGEKNIQYF; CDR3 DNA: TGTGCCATCAGTGAGAGCGGGGAGAAAAACATTCAGTACTTC
CDR3 length: 15; J gene: TRBJ1-4; V gene: TRBV9; D gene: .; clone size: .; CDR3 protein: CASSPGSLTNEKLFF; CDR3 DNA: TGTGCCAGCAGCCCAGGGTCTCTAACTAATGAAAAACTGTTTTTT
CDR3 length: 16; J gene: TRBJ2-1; V gene: TRBV5-1; D gene: .; clone size: .; CDR3 protein: CASSPGTSSSYNEQFF; CDR3 DNA: TGCGCCAGCTCCCCCGGGACTTCCAGCTCCTACAATGAGCAGTTCTTC
CDR3 length: 15; J gene: TRBJ1-2; V gene: TRBV5-1; D gene: .; clone size: .; CDR3 protein: CASSPESDRPARSAF; CDR3 DNA: TGCGCCAGCAGCCCGGAATCAGACAGGCCGGCCCGATCGGCCTTC
CDR3 length: 15; J gene: TRBJ2-7; V gene: TRBV7-2; D gene: TRBD1; clone size: few; CDR3 protein: CASSSAGTGAYEQYF; CDR3 DNA: TGTGCCAGCAGCTCCGCCGGGACAGGGGCCTACGAGCAGTACTTC